The clone carrying this TCR beta chain was counted once. The data stem from a study of shared clonotypes between healthy human individuals. As processed by the authors: ImmunoSEQ sequences covered only the junction and lacked quality scores; filtering therefore differed. The repertoire was sequenced with immunoSEQ multiplex PCR; TCRdb's copy has only in-frame clones and lacks some. V and J calls and clone size are as listed in that table; D and trimming were resolved from the DNA. The sample lists about 2.5 million clones; 80% to 95% were seen once. Sequenced material: naive CD4+ T cells from PBMCs. Subset specified: CD45RA+ positively selected. This TCR derives from a man aged 18 to 29 in good health. Some clones in this sample may be carry-over from other donors' samples.

DNA for the CDR3: TGTGCCAGCAGTTTACAGGGGGCCGCTGGAAACACCATATATTTT. Its protein product is CASSLQGAAGNTIYF. V gene TRBV2 combines with J gene TRBJ1-3; 9 positions match TRBD1. The CDR3 length is 15 residues. V was clipped by 5 bases and J by 2 bases; unmatched bases: 4. The germline V gene encodes CDR1 SNHLY and CDR2 FYNNEI.